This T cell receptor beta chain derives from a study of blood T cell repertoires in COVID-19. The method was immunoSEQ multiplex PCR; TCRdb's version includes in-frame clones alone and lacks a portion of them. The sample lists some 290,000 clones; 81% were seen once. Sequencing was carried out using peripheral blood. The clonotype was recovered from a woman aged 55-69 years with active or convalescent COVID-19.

This CDR3 is CASSPLYETGNAGTEAFF. Here the CDR3 DNA reads TGTGCCAGCTCGCCCTTATACGAGACAGGGAACGCGGGCACTGAAGCTTTCTTT. The chain joins TRBV18 to TRBJ1-1; 7 bases line up with TRBD1. Germline trimming cut 6 bases from V and 4 bases from J; bases unmatched to any gene: 20. Germline loops: CDR1 KGHSH, CDR2 LQKENI. The CDR3 is made up of 18 amino acids.